Each of the 25 T cell receptor beta chains below was sequenced from the same sample in a study of cytomegalovirus exposure and HLA in healthy donors (dated 2017 in TCRdb). The receptor library was made with the immunoSEQ multiplex PCR assay. The multiplex PCR relied on a mix of 60 forward primers for TCR Vbeta segments and 13 reverse primers for TCR Jbeta segments. Held by TCRdb, this immuneACCESS table contains in-frame sequences only and omits some clones. Under half of the omission traces to an unresolved V gene where checked; the cause of the rest is unknown. The sample has 100,000 or so clones on record, 50% to 70% of them singletons. 3% to 4.5% of the sample belongs to the ten largest clones. Input material: PBMCs. The receptors shown here come from a young man in good health and CMV-seropositive.

V and J are TRBV4-1 and TRBJ2-3; TRBD1 might be the D (6 bases). V was clipped by 1 base and J by 1 base, with 12 bases between them. The germline V gene encodes CDR1 MGHRA and CDR2 YSYEKL. The CDR3 has 16 amino acids. CDR3 sequence (DNA): TGCGCCAGCAGCCAAGTGCCCAGGGGAGGCACAGATACGCAGTATTTT. Its protein product is CASSQVPRGGTDTQYF.

The chain couples TRBV18 to TRBJ2-4, with TRBD2 matching over 10 bases. V lost 3 bases, J lost 3 bases, and 11 bases stayed unmatched. The length of the CDR3 is 18 residues. The germline V gene has CDR1 KGHSH and CDR2 LQKENI. CDR3 sequence reads: CASSPLAGEPLGKNIQYF. CDR3 DNA sequence: TGTGCCAGCTCACCCCTAGCGGGGGAACCACTAGGCAAAAACATTCAGTACTTC.

This clone appeared once. The chain links TRBV5-1 to TRBJ1-2; 8 bases line up with TRBD1. V was clipped by 6 bases and J by 6 bases; unmatched bases: 4. Germline V lookup: CDR1 SGHRS, CDR2 YFSETQ. CDR3 length equals 12 residues. In DNA form, the CDR3 reads TGCGCCAGCAACCAGGGGGCGGATGGCTACACCTTC. Translation: CASNQGADGYTF. Using reference TRBV5-1 and TRBJ1-2 for the parts outside the CDR3, the full variable domain is KAGVTQTPRYLIKTRGQQVTLSCSPISGHRSVSWYQQTPGQGLQFLFEYFSETQRNKGNFPGRFSGRQFSNSRSEMNVSTLELGDSALYLCASNQGADGYTFGSGTRLTVV.

A few counts support this clone. The gene calls are TRBV11-3 and TRBJ1-6; TRBD1 might be the D (6 bases). Germline V lookup: CDR1 SGHNT, CDR2 YENEEA. This CDR3 comprises 17 residues. V was cut by 5 bases and J by 7 bases, with 21 bases left in between. The CDR3 spells CASSPLSGGTKNSPLHF. The CDR3 DNA reads as TGTGCCAGCAGCCCCCTCTCCGGGGGGACAAAGAATTCACCCCTCCACTTT. Drawing the rest from reference TRBV11-3 and TRBJ1-6, the complete variable domain is EAGVVQSPRYKIIEKKQPVAFWCNPISGHNTLYWYLQNLGQGPELLIRYENEEAVDDSQLPKDRFSAERLKGVDSTLKIQPAELGDSAVYLCASSPLSGGTKNSPLHFGNGTRLTVT.

V gene TRBV5-1 combines with J gene TRBJ2-3, with D perhaps TRBD2 (5 bases). Per germline, CDR1 SGHRS and CDR2 YFSETQ. CDR3 length: 14 amino acids. V was shortened by 9 bases and J by 4 bases, with 18 bases between the two germline ends. For the CDR3, the DNA is TGCGCCACCGCGAGCGTGGGGAGCGCAGATACGCAGTATTTT. The encoded protein is CATASVGSADTQYF. Full variable domain (outside the CDR3, taken from reference TRBV5-1 and TRBJ2-3): KAGVTQTPRYLIKTRGQQVTLSCSPISGHRSVSWYQQTPGQGLQFLFEYFSETQRNKGNFPGRFSGRQFSNSRSEMNVSTLELGDSALYLCATASVGSADTQYFGPGTRLTVL.

This clone has a handful of counts. V usage is TRBV29-1 and J usage is TRBJ1-1, with TRBD1 matching over 8 bases. Germline V CDR1 and CDR2: SQVTM, ANQGSEA. The V gene end was trimmed by 8 bases and the J gene end by 5 bases; junction bases not matched to a gene: 10. The CDR3 loop spans 13 amino acids. The CDR3 nucleotides read TGCAGCTCGACGACAGGGGTAGGTACTGAAGCTTTCTTT. It yields the protein CSSTTGVGTEAFF.

This chain connects TRBV6-5 to TRBJ2-5; D gene uncertain. CDR3 length: 15 amino acids. Trimming removed 0 bases at V and 3 bases at J, with 11 bases between. Germline V lookup: CDR1 MNHEY, CDR2 SVGAGI. CDR3 amino acids: CASSYSPREKETQYF. CDR3 coding DNA: TGTGCCAGCAGTTACTCGCCTCGAGAAAAAGAGACCCAGTACTTC.

Only a few counts were recorded for this clone. The chain combines TRBV7-9 with TRBJ1-6; D gene uncertain. The CDR3 sequence is 13 residues long. V lost 3 bases, J lost 9 bases, and 9 bases lay in between. CDR1 is SEHNR, CDR2 FQNEAQ, per germline (reference sequence). DNA of the CDR3: TGTGCCAGCAGCTTGGCCCCCAGTTCACCCCTCCACTTT. Translation: CASSLAPSSPLHF.

J is TRBJ2-2 and V is TRBV6-1; perhaps TRBD2 as D (5 bases). The CDR3 runs to 15 residues. Germline loops: CDR1 MNHNS, CDR2 SASEGT. V was shortened by 2 bases and J by 4 bases, with 11 bases between the two germline ends. The CDR3 DNA reads as TGTGCCAGCAGTGAATTATTCGGGGTCACCGGGGAGCTGTTTTTT. Translated: CASSELFGVTGELFF.

The sample holds a few counts of this clone. The chain joins TRBV5-1 to TRBJ2-1, with D perhaps TRBD2 (6 bases). The CDR3 has 14 amino acids. V gave up 7 bases and J gave up 5 bases, with 16 bases separating them. Per germline, CDR1 SGHRS and CDR2 YFSETQ. The CDR3 protein is CASAPRGIHNEQFF. The CDR3 nucleotides read TGCGCCAGCGCCCCCCGGGGGATCCACAATGAGCAGTTCTTC.

The V and J genes are TRBV4-1 and TRBJ1-1, with D possibly being TRBD1 (6 bases). CDR3 length equals 15 residues. Germline V gene sequence: CDR1 MGHRA, CDR2 YSYEKL. V was clipped by 0 bases and J by 4 bases, with 12 bases between them. CDR3 in amino acids: CASSQEGGGGTEAFF. CDR3 coding DNA: TGCGCCAGCAGCCAAGAAGGGGGTGGTGGCACTGAAGCTTTCTTT.

DNA of the CDR3: TGTGCCAGCAGCTTACTACCGGGGACATACGAGCAGTACTTC. It is translated as CASSLLPGTYEQYF. The V gene is TRBV11-2, the J gene TRBJ2-7, with a possible D match to TRBD1 (6 bases). CDR1 and CDR2 (germline): SGHAT, FQNNGV. The CDR3 length is 14 residues. Trimming left V 2 bases short and J 4 bases short, with 12 bases between. Looking up the rest from reference TRBV11-2 and TRBJ2-7 gives the full variable domain: EAGVAQSPRYKIIEKRQSVAFWCNPISGHATLYWYQQILGQGPKLLIQFQNNGVVDDSQLPKDRFSAERLKGVDSTLKIQPAKLEDSAVYLCASSLLPGTYEQYFGPGTRLTVT.

In its sample, this clone was seen a few times. The chain links TRBV30 to TRBJ2-5; TRBD2 is a possible D gene (5 bases). Germline values: CDR1 GTSNPN, CDR2 SVGIG (reference sequence). Trimming shortened V by 0 bases and J by 5 bases, and 16 bases separated the two germline ends. This CDR3 region has 15 residues. CDR3 in amino acids: CAWSVEGRVWETQYF. For the CDR3, the DNA is TGTGCCTGGAGTGTAGAGGGAAGGGTGTGGGAGACCCAGTACTTC.

V usage is TRBV5-1 and J usage is TRBJ2-1; 8 nucleotides align to TRBD2. The V gene end was trimmed by 4 bases and the J gene end by 8 bases; junction bases not matched to a gene: 8. The V gene's germline CDR1 is SGHRS and CDR2 YFSETQ. The CDR3 sequence is 14 residues long. The CDR3 region has the DNA TGCGCCAGCAGCCGGGGGGGCAATTCGGATGAGCAGTTCTTC. Translating gives CASSRGGNSDEQFF.

The gene calls are TRBV11-3 and TRBJ2-1; D remains ambiguous. The ends were cut back, 5 bases at V and 9 bases at J, with 8 bases in the middle. Germline V gene lookup returns CDR1 SGHNT and CDR2 YENEEA. The CDR3 has 11 amino acids. CDR3 DNA sequence: TGTGCCAGCAGCGTTATCGGTGAGCAGTTCTTC. It encodes CASSVIGEQFF.

The gene calls are TRBV2 and TRBJ1-1; the match to TRBD1 covers 7 bases. This CDR3 spans 15 amino acids. J gave up 5 bases and V 7 bases, and 13 bases lay outside the gene matches. The germline V gene has CDR1 SNHLY and CDR2 FYNNEI. Here the CDR3 DNA reads TGTGCCAGCATTCGGCTAGGGGGCTTTAGGACTGAAGCTTTCTTT. Amino acid sequence: CASIRLGGFRTEAFF. The full variable domain, its missing parts supplied by reference TRBV2 and TRBJ1-1, is EPEVTQTPSHQVTQMGQEVILRCVPISNHLYFYWYRQILGQKVEFLVSFYNNEISEKSEIFDDQFSVERPDGSNFTLKIRSTKLEDSAMYFCASIRLGGFRTEAFFGQGTRLTVV.

The rearrangement joins TRBV9 to TRBJ2-1; 9 bases are a match to TRBD2. CDR1 and CDR2 (germline): SGDLS, YYNGEE. This CDR3 region has 15 residues. The junction had 7 bases not matched to a gene; V was cut back by 0 bases and J by 9 bases. CDR3 DNA sequence: TGTGCCAGCAGCGTAGGAGGTGGTAGCGGGGGTGAGCAGTTCTTC. This translates into CASSVGGGSGGEQFF. Full variable domain (outside the CDR3, taken from reference TRBV9 and TRBJ2-1): DSGVTQTPKHLITATGQRVTLRCSPRSGDLSVYWYQQSLDQGLQFLIQYYNGEERAKGNILERFSAQQFPDLHSELNLSSLELGDSALYFCASSVGGGSGGEQFFGPGTRLTVL.

The chain employs TRBV9 and TRBJ2-1; 7 nucleotides align to TRBD1. This CDR3 is built from 14 residues. V gave up 3 bases and J gave up 2 bases; unmatched junction bases: 2. CDR1 is SGDLS, CDR2 YYNGEE, per germline. CDR3: CASSDGTAYNEQFF. CDR3 nucleotide sequence: TGTGCCAGCAGCGACGGGACAGCCTACAATGAGCAGTTCTTC.

This clone occurred a few times. The rearrangement links TRBV14 to TRBJ2-3; D perhaps matches TRBD1 (5 bases). This CDR3 region has 17 residues. CDR1 and CDR2 (germline): SGHDN, FVKESK. Deletions cut 2 bases from V and 3 bases from J, with 18 bases between. The CDR3 region is CASSQFWSQGLTDTQYF. The DNA of the CDR3 is TGTGCCAGCAGCCAATTTTGGTCGCAGGGCTTGACAGATACGCAGTATTTT.

The chain is built from TRBV7-9 and TRBJ2-3; D unresolved. V was clipped by 6 bases and J by 6 bases, with 13 bases between them. The CDR3 has 13 amino acids. The germline V gene encodes CDR1 SEHNR and CDR2 FQNEAQ (reference sequence). The CDR3 region has the DNA TGTGCCAGCAGTTGGGCGCTAAGGGATACGCAGTATTTT. This translates into CASSWALRDTQYF.

This clone was detected only a few times. The genes are TRBV5-4 and TRBJ2-7; 7 bases are a match to TRBD1. The V segment lost 4 bases and the J segment 6 bases; nucleotides outside the gene matches: 10. The CDR3 sequence is 14 residues long. Germline V CDR1 and CDR2: SGHNT, YYREEE (reference sequence). The CDR3 reads CASSRDRVKGEQYF. CDR3 DNA sequence: TGTGCCAGCAGCCGCGACAGGGTTAAAGGCGAGCAGTACTTC. Looking up the rest from reference TRBV5-4 and TRBJ2-7 gives the full variable domain: ETGVTQSPTHLIKTRGQQVTLRCSSQSGHNTVSWYQQALGQGPQFIFQYYREEENGRGNFPPRFSGLQFPNYSSELNVNALELDDSALYLCASSRDRVKGEQYFGPGTRLTVT.

The chain uses TRBV6-5 and TRBJ1-2; 8 bases are a match to TRBD1. Looked up from germline, CDR1 is MNHEY and CDR2 is SVGAGI. The trim removed 5 bases at V and 6 bases at J, leaving 5 bases unmatched. The CDR3 sequence is 13 residues long. Here the CDR3 reads CASSTRTGNGYTF. The CDR3 DNA reads TGTGCCAGCAGTACTCGGACAGGGAATGGCTACACCTTC.

The chain uses TRBV6-5 and TRBJ1-4, with a weak D call TRBD1 (6 bases). Trimming left V 4 bases short and J 3 bases short, with 15 bases between. The CDR3 runs to 16 residues. Germline values: CDR1 MNHEY, CDR2 SVGAGI. CDR3 residues: CASSSYRGISNEKLFF. The DNA of the CDR3 is TGTGCCAGCAGTTCCTATAGGGGGATTTCTAATGAAAAACTGTTTTTT.

The chain combines TRBV28 with TRBJ2-7; the D gene is possibly TRBD1 (8 bases). The germline V gene encodes CDR1 MDHEN and CDR2 SYDVKM. The CDR3 contains 16 residues. Trimming stripped 6 bases from V and 3 bases from J, with 21 bases between. The CDR3 region has the DNA TGTGCCAGCAGCACGGACAGGGAGACTAGCCACTACGAGCAGTACTTC. Translated, it gives CASSTDRETSHYEQYF.

The chain is built from TRBV7-2 and TRBJ2-2, with TRBD1 identical over 10 bases. V shed 5 bases, J shed 6 bases, and the junction held 9 bases outside the gene matches. CDR1 and CDR2 (germline): SGHTA, FQGNSA. The CDR3 length is 16 residues. In DNA, the CDR3 is TGTGCCAGCAGCCCTAGAGGGACAGGGGCTGCCGGGGAGCTGTTTTTT. This encodes CASSPRGTGAAGELFF.